The next 26 T cell receptor beta chains were all read from a single sample in a study of Ad26.COV2.S vaccination and SARS-CoV-2 variants. TCRdb keeps only in-frame clones here, not all; method: immunoSEQ multiplex PCR. The sample yields about 350,000 clones, about 85% seen once. Treatment described: around 19 received Ad26.COV2.S at low or high dose, single or two shots; about 5 received placebo; per-sample allocation not given. Collection of the samples took place on day 63 after the first injection of vaccine or placebo. The input for sequencing was peripheral blood, taken in a trial of Ad26.COV2.S vaccine versus placebo. The receptors stem from a person between 18 and 65 years old who received the Ad26.COV2.S COVID-19 vaccine or a placebo.

The chain carries TRBV15 and TRBJ2-2; D gene uncertain. V was trimmed by 0 bases and J by 6 bases, leaving 11 bases between them. The germline CDR1 and CDR2 sequences are LNHNV and YYDKDF (reference sequence). This CDR3 contains 15 residues. The CDR3 is CATSRDRLGSGELFF. The CDR3 coding sequence is TGTGCCACCAGCAGAGATAGGCTCGGATCCGGGGAGCTGTTTTTT.

A single count supports this clone. The gene calls are TRBV7-2 and TRBJ2-7; D call uncertain. There are 16 residues in the CDR3. Per germline, CDR1 SGHTA and CDR2 FQGNSA. V was clipped by 5 bases and J by 1 base, with 18 bases between them. The CDR3 loop reads CASSLMPFDSSYEQYF. The CDR3 DNA reads TGTGCCAGCAGCCTAATGCCCTTTGACTCGTCCTACGAGCAGTACTTC.

The V gene is TRBV6-5, the J gene TRBJ2-5; D may be TRBD2 (7 bases). The V gene lost 2 bases and the J gene lost 3 bases, with 13 bases spanning the gap. Germline CDR1 and CDR2: MNHEY and SVGAGI. The length of the CDR3 is 15 residues. CDR3 nucleotide sequence: TGTGCCAGCAGTTACCCGAGGGGGGGGGAAGAGACCCAGTACTTC. Residues: CASSYPRGGEETQYF.

The chain uses TRBV6-6 and TRBJ2-5, with TRBD1 matching over 11 bases. V shed 7 bases, J shed 5 bases, and the junction held 9 bases outside the gene matches. The CDR3 extends over 15 amino acids. Germline V gives CDR1 MNHNY, CDR2 SVGAGI (reference sequence). The CDR3, as DNA: TGTGCCAGCAACCTCCGGGACAGGGGGAGGGAGACCCAGTACTTC. Translating it yields CASNLRDRGRETQYF.

This chain uses TRBV19 with TRBJ2-1, with D tentatively TRBD2 (7 bases). The CDR3 has 15 residues. Trimming cost V 5 bases and J 3 bases, with 14 bases left between them. The germline V gene encodes CDR1 LNHDA and CDR2 SQIVND (reference sequence). The CDR3 is CASSRSGGDYNEQFF. In DNA form, the CDR3 reads TGTGCCAGTAGTCGGTCGGGGGGCGACTACAATGAGCAGTTCTTC. Full variable domain (outside the CDR3, taken from reference TRBV19 and TRBJ2-1): DGGITQSPKYLFRKEGQNVTLSCEQNLNHDAMYWYRQDPGQGLRLIYYSQIVNDFQKGDIAEGYSVSREKKESFPLTVTSAQKNPTAFYLCASSRSGGDYNEQFFGPGTRLTVL.

The chain couples TRBV10-1 to TRBJ1-5; 10 bases are a match to TRBD1. V lost 11 bases and J lost 2; bases outside the gene matches: 18. CDR1 and CDR2 from the germline V gene are WNHNN and SYGVQD (reference sequence). The CDR3 loop spans 18 amino acids. CDR3: CAPRVRDRGLGGNQPQHF. As DNA, the CDR3 is TGCGCCCCCAGGGTTCGGGACAGGGGACTTGGGGGCAATCAGCCCCAGCATTTT.

This clone showed up just a few times. This chain connects TRBV6-5 to TRBJ1-5; tentatively, D is TRBD1 (6 bases). Trimming cost V 10 bases and J 4 bases, with 20 bases left between them. Germline-derived CDR1 and CDR2 are MNHEY and SVGAGI. The CDR3 is 15 amino acids. The DNA of the CDR3 is TGTGCCACCTTCCCCAGGCAGGGGCTGAATCAGCCCCAGCATTTT. The encoded protein is CATFPRQGLNQPQHF.

CDR3 in DNA: TGTGCCATCTCCTTGACGGAGGCTAGCGGGAACGAGCAGTACTTC. As protein: CAISLTEASGNEQYF. This chain uses TRBV10-3 with TRBJ2-7; 9 positions agree with TRBD2. Germline V gene lookup returns CDR1 ENHRY and CDR2 SYGVKD. The CDR3 runs to 15 residues. V shed 8 bases, J shed 5 bases, and the junction held 13 bases outside the gene matches.

Here the CDR3 DNA reads TGTGCCAGTAGTATTCTTACAGGGAATTCACCCCTCCACTTT. It codes for CASSILTGNSPLHF. This chain connects TRBV19 to TRBJ1-6; tentatively, D is TRBD1 (6 bases). Germline V gene lookup returns CDR1 LNHDA and CDR2 SQIVND (reference sequence). With 3 bases removed from V and 7 bases from J, the gap between germline ends came to 10 bases. This CDR3 contains 14 residues.

The V and J genes are TRBV5-1 and TRBJ2-1; tentative D call: TRBD1 (5 bases). Germline V CDR1 and CDR2: SGHRS, YFSETQ. The CDR3 spans 15 residues. V was cut by 4 bases and J by 4 bases, with 15 bases left in between. The CDR3 nucleotides read TGCGCCAGCAGCGATCAGGGTAGGTCTTACAATGAGCAGTTCTTC. It codes for CASSDQGRSYNEQFF.

This rearrangement joins TRBV30 to TRBJ1-3, with D hard to call. Germline V CDR1 and CDR2: GTSNPN, SVGIG (reference sequence). This CDR3 comprises 14 residues. Trimming removed 0 bases from V and 4 bases from J, with 10 bases in between. CDR3 region: CAWSVIGSGNTIYF. The CDR3 bases are TGTGCCTGGAGTGTCATCGGCTCCGGAAACACCATATATTTT.

The chain couples TRBV7-9 to TRBJ2-7, with TRBD1 matching 8 bases. The CDR3 spans 13 residues. CDR1 and CDR2 from the germline V gene are SEHNR and FQNEAQ (reference sequence). The trim removed 5 bases at V and 5 bases at J, leaving 5 bases unmatched. The CDR3 is CASSPRTGNEQYF. The CDR3 bases are TGTGCCAGCAGCCCAAGGACAGGGAACGAGCAGTACTTC. Complete variable domain (other parts from reference TRBV7-9 and TRBJ2-7): DTGVSQNPRHKITKRGQNVTFRCDPISEHNRLYWYRQTLGQGPEFLTYFQNEAQLEKSRLLSDRFSAERPKGSFSTLEIQRTEQGDSAMYLCASSPRTGNEQYFGPGTRLTVT.

This clone came up a few times. The chain employs TRBV9 and TRBJ2-3, with TRBD2 identical over 13 bases. The germline CDR1 and CDR2 sequences are SGDLS and YYNGEE. This CDR3 region has 16 residues. Trimming cost V 3 bases and J 4 bases; bases outside gene matches: 5. The CDR3 nucleotides read TGTGCCAGCAGCGCTCCGGGACTAGCGGGGTCAGATACGCAGTATTTT. Its protein is CASSAPGLAGSDTQYF.

The rearrangement links TRBV5-1 to TRBJ2-1, with 7 bases lining up with TRBD1. V was clipped by 4 bases and J by 2 bases; unmatched bases: 12. This CDR3 spans 17 amino acids. In germline, CDR1 is SGHRS, CDR2 YFSETQ. This chain's CDR3 is CASSVAVHGTAYNEQFF. The CDR3 coding sequence is TGCGCCAGCAGCGTGGCCGTCCACGGGACAGCCTACAATGAGCAGTTCTTC.

This chain connects TRBV10-1 to TRBJ2-3; TRBD2 matches 7 bases. V was clipped by 10 bases and J by 13 bases; unmatched bases: 5. This CDR3 has 9 amino acids. Germline V gives CDR1 WNHNN, CDR2 SYGVQD (reference sequence). CDR3 DNA sequence: TGCGCCACCAGCGGGGAGGAGTATTTT. This sequence encodes CATSGEEYF.

The chain recombines TRBV5-1 with TRBJ2-1; possible D gene TRBD1, 6 bases. This CDR3 is built from 16 residues. Per the germline V gene, CDR1 is SGHRS and CDR2 is YFSETQ. V lost 4 bases and J lost 0, with 14 bases in between. The CDR3 is CASSIQGTHSYNEQFF. CDR3 nucleotides: TGCGCCAGCAGCATACAGGGTACACACTCCTACAATGAGCAGTTCTTC.

J is TRBJ2-7 and V is TRBV10-3; D not certain. CDR1 and CDR2 from the germline V gene are ENHRY and SYGVKD. This CDR3 has 12 amino acids. V was pared by 2 bases and J by 0 bases, with 2 bases between. The DNA of the CDR3 is TGTGCCATCAGTGAGAGCTCCTACGAGCAGTACTTC. Residues: CAISESSYEQYF.

This clone has ten or more counts. The rearrangement uses TRBV15 and TRBJ1-3, with D hard to call. There are 13 residues in the CDR3. V lost 1 base and J lost 6, with 7 bases in between. Germline V gene data show CDR1 as LNHNV and CDR2 as YYDKDF (reference sequence). For the CDR3, the DNA is TGTGCCACCAGCAGAGTAGGGATAAACACCATATATTTT. Translation: CATSRVGINTIYF.

CDR3 DNA: TGTGCCAGCAGTTACTCCTTAGATAGCAATCAGCCCCAGCATTTT. Translating it yields CASSYSLDSNQPQHF. The chain links TRBV6-5 to TRBJ1-5; D is unresolved. V dropped 0 bases and J dropped 0 bases, with 6 bases sitting between them. This CDR3 region has 15 residues. Germline lookup yields CDR1 MNHEY and CDR2 SVGAGI.

The gene calls are TRBV30 and TRBJ2-6, with 8 bases fitting TRBD1. J was trimmed by 0 bases and V by 2 bases; bases with no gene match: 6. This CDR3 comprises 17 residues. Per the germline V gene, CDR1 is GTSNPN and CDR2 is SVGIG (reference sequence). The CDR3 region has the DNA TGTGCCTGGAGTCCCGGGACAGGACCCTCTGGGGCCAACGTCCTGACTTTC. Translating it yields CAWSPGTGPSGANVLTF.

The V gene is TRBV7-2, the J gene TRBJ2-7; maybe TRBD1 (7 bases). In germline, CDR1 is SGHTA, CDR2 FQGNSA. The CDR3 sequence is 15 residues long. V was pared by 1 base and J by 1 base, with 11 bases between. CDR3 nucleotides: TGTGCCAGCAGCTTAGGCGGGACAGTTTCCTACGAGCAGTACTTC. Translating it yields CASSLGGTVSYEQYF.

The chain uses TRBV27 and TRBJ2-7, with 9 bases fitting TRBD1. V trimming: 4 bases; J trimming: 4 bases; junction bases outside the gene matches: 8. The CDR3 covers 15 residues. Germline V CDR1 and CDR2: MNHEY, SMNVEV (reference sequence). As DNA, the CDR3 is TGTGCCAGCAGTTCTCCGGGACAGGGTAATTACGAGCAGTACTTC. Protein product: CASSSPGQGNYEQYF.

V usage is TRBV19 and J usage is TRBJ1-2; no clear D. V gave up 1 base and J gave up 8 bases, with 8 bases separating them. This CDR3 contains 12 residues. The germline CDR1 and CDR2 sequences are LNHDA and SQIVND (reference sequence). This chain's CDR3 is CASSIGGVGYTF. The CDR3 DNA sequence: TGTGCCAGTAGTATAGGGGGTGTCGGCTACACCTTC.

The chain has TRBV7-2 and TRBJ1-1; D not certain. From germline, CDR1 is SGHTA and CDR2 FQGNSA. This CDR3 region has 14 residues. V was shortened by 0 bases and J by 1 base, with 6 bases between the two germline ends. In DNA, the CDR3 is TGTGCCAGCAGCTTAGCCTACAGGAACACTGAAGCTTTCTTT. Its translation is CASSLAYRNTEAFF. Full variable domain (outside the CDR3, taken from reference TRBV7-2 and TRBJ1-1): GAGVSQSPSNKVTEKGKDVELRCDPISGHTALYWYRQSLGQGLEFLIYFQGNSAPDKSGLPSDRFSAERTGGSVSTLTIQRTQQEDSAVYLCASSLAYRNTEAFFGQGTRLTVV.

This clone has a single count. The V call is TRBV28, the J call TRBJ2-7; TRBD1 matches at 8 bases. Germline lookup yields CDR1 MDHEN and CDR2 SYDVKM. The CDR3 sequence is 15 residues long. V shed 6 bases, J shed 5 bases, and the junction held 12 bases outside the gene matches. The CDR3 DNA reads as TGTGCCAGCAGCCCCGCCCTGGCAGGGGGCGACGAGCAGTACTTC. Translated, it gives CASSPALAGGDEQYF. Filled out from reference TRBV28 and TRBJ2-7, the complete variable domain reads DVKVTQSSRYLVKRTGEKVFLECVQDMDHENMFWYRQDPGLGLRLIYFSYDVKMKEKGDIPEGYSVSREKKERFSLILESASTNQTSMYLCASSPALAGGDEQYFGPGTRLTVT.

The V gene is TRBV30, the J gene TRBJ2-1; TRBD2 agrees at 8 bases. Per the germline V gene, CDR1 is GTSNPN and CDR2 is SVGIG (reference sequence). CDR3 size: 14 residues. Losses at the gene ends were 2 bases for V and 0 bases for J; bases not matched to a gene: 0. This CDR3 is CAWSSGSSYNEQFF. For the CDR3, the DNA is TGTGCCTGGAGTAGCGGGAGCTCCTACAATGAGCAGTTCTTC.